This T cell receptor (beta chain) was profiled in a study of T cell responses to AZD1222 COVID-19 vaccine. The table came from immunoSEQ multiplex PCR; TCRdb's copy has only in-frame clones and leaves some out. The sample lists around 160,000 clones, approximately 94% seen once, with roughly 4.6% in the top ten. The study, taken as a whole, reports: Just a handful of AZD1222 recipients tested seropositive at baseline. With two AZD1222 doses given, Spike-specific TCR breadth and depth both rose. Within unmutated variant regions lay the reported targets of nearly half of spike-specific TCRs. Sampled repertoires all dated from after the peak T cell response.

Unmatched junction bases numbered 11, after V lost 0 bases and J lost 7 bases. The CDR3 is 16 amino acids. Germline loops: CDR1 SGHRS, CDR2 YFSETQ. Note on this clone: Its target is unknown.

Material: peripheral blood, obtained 28 days after the second AZD1222 dose. The source of this sequence is an adult who received the AZD1222 COVID-19 vaccine. The chain has TRBV5-1 and TRBJ2-7, with 9 bases that match TRBD1. Here the CDR3 reads CASSLGPLQGAGEQYF. The CDR3 nucleotides read TGCGCCAGCAGCTTGGGACCCCTACAGGGGGCTGGGGAGCAGTACTTC.